Below, one T cell receptor (beta chain) is given with its context. Its antigen is not identified. The data stem from a study of Ad26.COV2.S vaccination and SARS-CoV-2 variants. Across the whole study: Ad26.COV2.S shots went into the muscle once or twice, 56 days apart.

Noted treatment: over 15 received Ad26.COV2.S at low or high dose, single or two shots; about five received placebo; per-sample allocation not given. The study sampled participants on day 63 after the first vaccine or placebo injection. Study-wide findings and caveats: Analyses that measured TCR breadth and depth may have underestimated total T cell responses. After vaccination, substantial breadth of spike-specific CD8+ and CD4+ responses was reported. Similar non-spike TCR breadth was observed in recipients of vaccine and of placebo.

Sequencing was performed with immunoSEQ multiplex PCR; in TCRdb, only in-frame clones are kept and a portion is missing. The table shows over 450,000 clones, with roughly 87% occurring only once. Germline-derived CDR1 and CDR2 are SGHDN and FVKESK. V lost 2 bases, J lost 6 bases, and 17 bases lay in between. This CDR3 region has 16 residues. The TCR originated in a person aged 18-60 years who received the Ad26.COV2.S COVID-19 vaccine or a placebo. V and J are TRBV14 and TRBJ2-1, with a weak D call TRBD2 (5 bases). Sequencing used peripheral blood, obtained in a trial of Ad26.COV2.S vaccine versus placebo. This CDR3 reads CASSQFEGLILNEQFF. CDR3 DNA sequence: TGTGCCAGCAGCCAATTTGAGGGCTTGATACTCAATGAGCAGTTCTTC. Looking up the rest from reference TRBV14 and TRBJ2-1 gives the full variable domain: EAGVTQFPSHSVIEKGQTVTLRCDPISGHDNLYWYRRVMGKEIKFLLHFVKESKQDESGMPNNRFLAERTGGTYSTLKVQPAELEDSGVYFCASSQFEGLILNEQFFGPGTRLTVL.